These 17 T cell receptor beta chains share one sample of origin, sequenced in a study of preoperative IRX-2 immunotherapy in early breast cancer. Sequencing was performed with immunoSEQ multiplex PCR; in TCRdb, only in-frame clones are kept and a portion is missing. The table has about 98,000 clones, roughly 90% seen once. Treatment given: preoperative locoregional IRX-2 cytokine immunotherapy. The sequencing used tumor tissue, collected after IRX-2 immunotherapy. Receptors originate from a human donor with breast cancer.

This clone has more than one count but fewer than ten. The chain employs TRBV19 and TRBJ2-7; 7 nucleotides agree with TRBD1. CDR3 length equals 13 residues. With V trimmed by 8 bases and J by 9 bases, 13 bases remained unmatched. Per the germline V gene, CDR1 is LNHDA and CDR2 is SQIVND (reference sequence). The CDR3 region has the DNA TGTGCCAGTGCACCCGGGACAGACTTATGGCAGTACTTC. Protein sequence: CASAPGTDLWQYF.

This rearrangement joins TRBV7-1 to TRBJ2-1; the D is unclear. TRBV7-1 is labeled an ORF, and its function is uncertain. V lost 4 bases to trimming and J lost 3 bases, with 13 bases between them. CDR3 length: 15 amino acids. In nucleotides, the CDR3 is TGTGCCAGCAGCTTAACGAAAGCCAGCTACAATGAGCAGTTCTTC. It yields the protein CASSLTKASYNEQFF.

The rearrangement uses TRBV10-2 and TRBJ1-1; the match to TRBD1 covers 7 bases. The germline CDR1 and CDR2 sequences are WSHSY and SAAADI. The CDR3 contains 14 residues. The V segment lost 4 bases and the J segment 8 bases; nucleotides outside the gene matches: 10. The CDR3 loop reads CASSVSGGNGEAFF. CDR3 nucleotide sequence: TGCGCCAGCAGTGTTTCAGGGGGTAACGGCGAAGCTTTCTTT.

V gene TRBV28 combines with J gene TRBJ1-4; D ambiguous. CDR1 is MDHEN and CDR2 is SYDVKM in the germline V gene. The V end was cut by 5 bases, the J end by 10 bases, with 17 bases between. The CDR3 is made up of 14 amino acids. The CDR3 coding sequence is TGTGCCAGCAGTCCCACCAGGAATGCTGTAAAACTGTTTTTT. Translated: CASSPTRNAVKLFF.

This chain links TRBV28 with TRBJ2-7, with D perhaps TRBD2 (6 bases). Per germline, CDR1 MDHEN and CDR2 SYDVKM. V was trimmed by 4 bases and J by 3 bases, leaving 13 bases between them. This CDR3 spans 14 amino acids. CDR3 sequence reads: CASSSVGRDYEQYF. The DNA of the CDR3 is TGTGCCAGCAGTTCCGTGGGGCGGGACTACGAGCAGTACTTC.

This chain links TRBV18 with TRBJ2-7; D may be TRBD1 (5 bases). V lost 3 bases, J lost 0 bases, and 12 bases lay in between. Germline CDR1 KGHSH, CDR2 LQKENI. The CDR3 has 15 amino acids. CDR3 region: CASSPQSGSSYEQYF. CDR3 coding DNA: TGTGCCAGCTCACCCCAATCAGGGTCCTCCTACGAGCAGTACTTC.

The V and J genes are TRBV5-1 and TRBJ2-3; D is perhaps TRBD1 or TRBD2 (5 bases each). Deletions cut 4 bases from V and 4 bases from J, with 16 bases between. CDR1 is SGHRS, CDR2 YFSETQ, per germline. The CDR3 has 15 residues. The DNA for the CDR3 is TGCGCCAGCAGCCCGGGGCAGGTGGCCGCAGATACGCAGTATTTT. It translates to CASSPGQVAADTQYF.

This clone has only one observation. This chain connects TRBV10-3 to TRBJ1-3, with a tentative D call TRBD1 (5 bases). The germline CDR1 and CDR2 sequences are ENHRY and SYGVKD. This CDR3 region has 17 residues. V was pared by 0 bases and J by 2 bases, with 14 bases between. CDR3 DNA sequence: TGTGCCATCAGTGAGTCCTGGAGGGGAGGGACTGGAAACACCATATATTTT. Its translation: CAISESWRGGTGNTIYF.

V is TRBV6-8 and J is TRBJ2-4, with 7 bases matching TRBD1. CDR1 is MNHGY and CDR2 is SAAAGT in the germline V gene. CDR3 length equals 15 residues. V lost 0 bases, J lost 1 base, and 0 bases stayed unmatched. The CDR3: CASSYSQGAKNIQYF. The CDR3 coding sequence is TGTGCCAGCAGTTACTCACAGGGGGCCAAAAACATTCAGTACTTC.

CDR3 coding DNA: TGTGCCAGCTCACCAGCGTCCCTCTATGGCTACACCTTC. This sequence encodes CASSPASLYGYTF. The chain recombines TRBV18 with TRBJ1-2; no definite D call. The CDR3 is made up of 13 amino acids. Trimming removed 2 bases at V and 4 bases at J, with 8 bases between. Germline CDR1 and CDR2: KGHSH and LQKENI.

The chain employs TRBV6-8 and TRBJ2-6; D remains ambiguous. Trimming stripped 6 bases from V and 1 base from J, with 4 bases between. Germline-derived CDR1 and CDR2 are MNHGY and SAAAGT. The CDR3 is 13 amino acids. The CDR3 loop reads CASRGSGANVLTF. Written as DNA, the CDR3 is TGTGCCAGCAGGGGGTCTGGGGCCAACGTCCTGACTTTC.

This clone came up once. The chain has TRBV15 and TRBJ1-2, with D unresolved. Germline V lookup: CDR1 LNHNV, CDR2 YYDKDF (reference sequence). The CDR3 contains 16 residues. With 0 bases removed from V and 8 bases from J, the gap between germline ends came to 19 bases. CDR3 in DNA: TGTGCCACCAGCAGAGATCGAAAGGGTGGTTGGGGAGGCTACACCTTC. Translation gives CATSRDRKGGWGGYTF.

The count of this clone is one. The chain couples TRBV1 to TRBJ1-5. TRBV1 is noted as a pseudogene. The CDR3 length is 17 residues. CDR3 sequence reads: CASSQDPSGDSNQPQHF. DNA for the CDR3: TGCGCCAGCAGCCAAGATCCCTCCGGGGACAGCAATCAGCCCCAGCATTTT.

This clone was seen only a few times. CDR3 DNA sequence: TGTGCCAGCAGTGAAAGGGTTTCCTACGAGCAGTACTTC. Translating gives CASSERVSYEQYF. This sequence joins TRBV6-7 and TRBJ2-7; D remains ambiguous. TRBV6-7 is sorted into the ORF group, with uncertain function. This CDR3 region has 13 residues. The V end lost 5 bases, the J end lost 1 base, and 9 bases lay between the germline ends.

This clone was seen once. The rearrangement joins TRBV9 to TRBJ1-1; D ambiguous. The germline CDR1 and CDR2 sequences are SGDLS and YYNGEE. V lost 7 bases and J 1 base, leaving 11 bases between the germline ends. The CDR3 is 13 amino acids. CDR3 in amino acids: CASFRVGNTEAFF. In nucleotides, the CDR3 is TGTGCCAGCTTCCGAGTCGGGAACACTGAAGCTTTCTTT.

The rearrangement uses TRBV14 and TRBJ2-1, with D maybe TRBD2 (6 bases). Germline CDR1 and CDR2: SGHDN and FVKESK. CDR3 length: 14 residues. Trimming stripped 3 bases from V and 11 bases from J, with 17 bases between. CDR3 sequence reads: CASSQQGTSVKQFF. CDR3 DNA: TGTGCCAGCAGCCAGCAAGGGACTTCTGTTAAGCAGTTCTTC. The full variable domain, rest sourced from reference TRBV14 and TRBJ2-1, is EAGVTQFPSHSVIEKGQTVTLRCDPISGHDNLYWYRRVMGKEIKFLLHFVKESKQDESGMPNNRFLAERTGGTYSTLKVQPAELEDSGVYFCASSQQGTSVKQFFGPGTRLTVL.

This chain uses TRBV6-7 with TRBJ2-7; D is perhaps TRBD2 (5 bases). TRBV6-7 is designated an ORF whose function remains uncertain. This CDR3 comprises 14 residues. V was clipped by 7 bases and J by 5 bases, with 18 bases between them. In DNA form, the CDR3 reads TGTGCCAGCACTAGCTCGAGGCTGGCCGACGAGCAGTACTTC. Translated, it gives CASTSSRLADEQYF.